A selection of T cell receptor beta chains follows, all from one sample in a study of T cells in Graves' hyperthyroidism and ophthalmopathy. TCRdb re-called the multiplex PCR reads through MiXCR, storing one row per CDR3 protein. The sample gives 620,000 or so distinct CDR3 sequences, more than 14% of which show up once; about 12% is in the top ten. The sample comprised blood. The receptor source for this set is a woman aged 50 to 60 with Graves' ophthalmopathy. The conserved cysteine and the conserved F or W are not part of the CDR3 here. Some rows mark clone size as missing; the rest say once, few, many or name a class of expanded clone.

clone_size v_call cdr3_length cdr3_aa
. TRBV6-1 12 ASSEGAVNYEQY
few TRBV7-2 10 ASSTTSDTQY
. TRBV19 12 ASRGDRRNTEAF
many TRBV18 11 ASHGDSRYEQY
. TRBV19 9 ASRVGYEQY
. TRBV29-1 11 SANQGDGEKLF
many TRBV11-1 13 ASSFSGASTDTQY
many TRBV28 15 ASSLVTSGRNSYEQY
. TRBV29-1 10 SVEGFGGGYT
many TRBV12-3/TRBV12-4 17 ASSLVWGGVTSGSYEQY
many TRBV6-1 14 ASSPPSLAGQETQY
. TRBV20-1 18 SARDAGGGAVVKAKNIQY
few TRBV9 11 ASGAVYGNEQF
once TRBV20-1 12 SASRTSGSNEQF
many TRBV7-2 12 ASSYGRVTDTQY
many TRBV3-1 11 ASTPASRETQY
many TRBV5-1 13 ASSPRTAGNTEAF
. TRBV7-9 15 ASSPYTGTFMNTEAF
. TRBV10-2 9 ASLGAQNQY
. TRBV12-3/TRBV12-4 14 ASSPPGLAGPDTQY
many TRBV18 13 ASSLSGVLTYEQY
many TRBV7-2 11 ASSLFSPREQF